Each of the 14 T cell receptor beta chains below was sequenced from the same sample in a study of spatial heterogeneity in lung cancer. In TCRdb, the 5' RACE reads were re-called with MiXCR into one record per CDR3 protein. The sample comprises tens of thousands of distinct CDR3 sequences, over 9.5% of which are singletons, and approximately 30% rests with the top ten. Time point of the sample: blood at routine non-recurrence follow-up after resection. Sequencing used PBMCs, obtained at follow-up. Every receptor here comes from a male donor with early-stage non-small cell lung cancer.

Many counts were recorded for this clonotype. The rearrangement joins TRBV29-1 to TRBJ2-1, with 7 bases that match TRBD2. The CDR3 covers 14 residues. Trimming at V came to 8 bases and at J to 0 bases, leaving 7 bases not matched to a gene. CDR1 and CDR2 from the germline V gene are SQVTM and ANQGSEA. The CDR3 loop is CSTKGGSSYNEQFF. DNA of the CDR3: TGCAGCACAAAGGGAGGGAGCTCCTACAATGAGCAGTTCTTC.

This clonotype came up many times. J is TRBJ1-2 and V is TRBV12-3 or TRBV12-4, with a weak D call TRBD1 (6 bases). V was trimmed by 9 bases and J by 1 base, leaving 15 bases between them. This CDR3 comprises 14 residues. CDR3 nucleotide sequence: TGTGCCAGTACCTGGGGAGGGGGTAACTATGGCTACACCTTC. Protein sequence: CASTWGGGNYGYTF.

The genes are TRBV20-1 and TRBJ2-1, with D perhaps matching TRBD2 (5 bases). CDR1 is DFQATT and CDR2 is SNEGSKA in the germline V gene (reference sequence). The V and J ends lost 3 bases and 3 bases respectively, with 18 bases between them. The CDR3 sequence is 16 residues long. The CDR3 reads CSASPMAAEHYNEQFF. Here the CDR3 DNA reads TGCAGTGCTAGTCCTATGGCAGCGGAACACTACAATGAGCAGTTCTTC.

This clonotype was counted many times. J is TRBJ2-7 and V is TRBV4-3, with D hard to call. The CDR3 covers 16 residues. The V end was cut by 1 base, the J end by 0 bases, with 13 bases between. Germline values: CDR1 LGHNA, CDR2 YSLEER. The CDR3: CASSQGGSGRSYEQYF. In DNA, the CDR3 is TGCGCCAGCAGCCAAGGCGGTTCAGGCCGCTCCTACGAGCAGTACTTC.

This clonotype appeared many times. CDR3: CASSLKKEGTETQYF. CDR3 coding DNA: TGTGCCAGCAGCTTGAAAAAAGAGGGTACAGAGACCCAGTACTTC. The V gene is TRBV5-4, the J gene TRBJ2-5, with D perhaps TRBD2 (5 bases). Germline CDR1 SGHNT, CDR2 YYREEE (reference sequence). V lost 1 base, J lost 4 bases, and 14 bases lay in between. This CDR3 region has 15 residues.

This chain joins TRBV30 and TRBJ2-2; perhaps TRBD2 as D (5 bases). With 4 bases removed from V and 4 bases from J, the gap between germline ends came to 10 bases. Germline V CDR1 and CDR2: GTSNPN, SVGIG (reference sequence). The CDR3 length is 13 residues. This chain's CDR3 is CAWMRVRTGELFF. Written as DNA, the CDR3 is TGTGCCTGGATGAGGGTCCGCACCGGGGAGCTGTTTTTT.

This clonotype was counted between two and nine times. V and J are TRBV11-2 and TRBJ2-3; a weak D match, TRBD2 (6 bases). The V gene lost 4 bases and the J gene lost 0 bases, with 23 bases spanning the gap. Germline CDR1 is SGHAT and CDR2 is FQNNGV. The CDR3 sequence is 19 residues long. In DNA form, the CDR3 reads TGTGCCAGCAGCTCCTTCCAAACCGGGGGAATAACTAGCACAGATACGCAGTATTTT. It is translated as CASSSFQTGGITSTDTQYF.

This clonotype has ten or more counts. This chain connects TRBV18 to TRBJ2-3; 9 bases match TRBD1. The CDR3 contains 15 residues. Per germline, CDR1 KGHSH and CDR2 LQKENI. Germline trimming cut 6 bases from V and 6 bases from J; bases unmatched to any gene: 10. As DNA, the CDR3 is TGTGCCAGCTCTCCCGGACAGGGGCTGGAGGATACGCAGTATTTT. This translates into CASSPGQGLEDTQYF.

The CDR3 coding sequence is TGTGCCAGCAGGGCTAGCGGAAGACTCTACGAGCAGTACTTC. Translation gives CASRASGRLYEQYF. This chain uses TRBV12-3 or TRBV12-4 with TRBJ2-7; 7 nucleotides match TRBD2. The CDR3 contains 14 residues. V lost 6 bases to trimming and J lost 3 bases; unmatched junction nucleotides: 8.

Many counts were recorded for this clonotype. The rearrangement uses TRBV5-1 and TRBJ2-2, with no clear D. CDR3 length: 13 amino acids. Germline V CDR1 and CDR2: SGHRS, YFSETQ. V lost 0 bases and J 4 bases, leaving 4 bases between the germline ends. As DNA, the CDR3 is TGCGCCAGCAGCTTGGCTGGCACCGGGGAGCTGTTTTTT. Translation: CASSLAGTGELFF.

The V gene is TRBV15, the J gene TRBJ2-3, with 11 nucleotides matching TRBD2. Losses at the gene ends were 1 base for V and 3 bases for J; bases not matched to a gene: 3. This CDR3 region has 16 residues. Germline CDR1 is LNHNV and CDR2 is YYDKDF (reference sequence). The CDR3, as DNA: TGTGCCACCAGCAGAGGACTAGCGGGGAAAACAGATACGCAGTATTTT. It is translated as CATSRGLAGKTDTQYF.

This clonotype ranks as medium-sized (0.01 to 0.1%). The J gene is TRBJ2-2, the V gene TRBV6-2 or TRBV6-3; 9 positions agree with TRBD2. The length of the CDR3 is 15 residues. Per the germline V gene, CDR1 is MNHEY and CDR2 is SVGEGT. The junction had 5 bases not matched to a gene; V was cut back by 6 bases and J by 3 bases. The CDR3 region has the DNA TGTGCCAGCAGCGTAGCGGGAGAGGACACCGGGGAGCTGTTTTTT. This gives the protein CASSVAGEDTGELFF.

A few counts support this clonotype. The chain has TRBV6-2 or TRBV6-3 and TRBJ1-4, with D unclear. CDR3 size: 13 residues. CDR1 and CDR2 from the germline V gene are MNHEY and SVGEGT. Trimming left V 6 bases short and J 8 bases short, with 13 bases between. The CDR3 DNA is TGTGCCAGCAGAACGGAAATGGCGGAAAAACTGTTTTTT. Its protein product is CASRTEMAEKLFF.

This clonotype was observed many times. The V call is TRBV4-3, the J call TRBJ2-2; 8 bases fit TRBD2. Germline values: CDR1 LGHNA, CDR2 YSLEER. The junction had 10 bases not matched to a gene; V was cut back by 0 bases and J by 7 bases. The CDR3 sequence is 17 residues long. The CDR3 DNA is TGCGCCAGCAGCCAAGATTTGGAGCGGGAGTTGATCGGGGAGCTGTTTTTT. Translation gives CASSQDLERELIGELFF.